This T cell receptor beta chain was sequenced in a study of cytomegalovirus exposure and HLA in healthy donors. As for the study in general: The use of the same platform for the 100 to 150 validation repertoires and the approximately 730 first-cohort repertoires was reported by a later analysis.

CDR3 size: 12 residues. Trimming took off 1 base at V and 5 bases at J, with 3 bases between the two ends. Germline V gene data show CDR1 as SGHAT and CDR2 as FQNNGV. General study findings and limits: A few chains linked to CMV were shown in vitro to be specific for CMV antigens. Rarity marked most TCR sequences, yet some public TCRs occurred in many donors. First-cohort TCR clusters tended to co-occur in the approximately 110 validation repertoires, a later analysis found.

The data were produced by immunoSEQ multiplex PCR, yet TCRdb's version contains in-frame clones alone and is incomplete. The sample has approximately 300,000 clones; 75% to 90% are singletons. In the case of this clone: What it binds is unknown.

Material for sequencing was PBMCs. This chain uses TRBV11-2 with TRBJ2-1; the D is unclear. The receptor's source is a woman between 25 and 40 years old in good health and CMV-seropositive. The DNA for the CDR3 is TGTGCCAGCAGCTTAGCCCACAATGAGCAGTTCTTC. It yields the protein CASSLAHNEQFF.